The following is a T cell receptor (beta chain) sequence with its context. This clonotype showed up many times. Its antigen remains undetermined. Base qualities are missing; no much larger clone stands one base away. There are 13 amino acids in the CDR3, from cysteine to phenylalanine inclusive. Of the read, only the CDR3 DNA is kept; its 39 bases are in frame from base 1. The junction carries 12 bases between V and J, which are trimmed by 4 bases and 7 bases respectively. As encoded in the germline V gene (reference sequence), CDR1 is LNHDA while CDR2 is SQIVND. The data derive from a study of molecular identifiers for immune sequencing clone quantification (dated by TCRdb to the late 2010s). Study-level background: For a replicate experiment, the RNA from either approximately 20,000 or 100,000 naive CD8 T cells was divided into five aliquots, and four of those aliquots went on to sequencing. This methods study benchmarked molecular-identifier clustering-based TCR repertoire sequencing (MIDCIRS) and TCR RNA copy counting, using CD8 T cells to do so. What the study reported, not specific to this receptor: In CMV-specific effector cells, over 99% of molecules were held by clones above 20 RNA copies, whereas under 1% of molecules were held by such clones in naive cells. Modeling gave 3 to 3.5 recovered TCR RNA copies per cell versus around 9.9 by digital PCR, implying roughly 30% capture efficiency. The sizes of highly expanded clones could end up underestimated when identical TCR molecules share a barcode. A single cell's worth of spiked-in Jurkat TCR RNA was reported detectable even among 850,000 to 1,000,000 naive CD8 T cells. Naive libraries contained spiked-in Jurkat TCR RNA (around ten copies' worth), which is not part of the donor repertoire. When barcode sub-clustering was not used, chimeric consensus sequences inflated TCR diversity, with chimeras reaching as high as 47%.

Libraries of naive CD8 T cells were generated from about 19,000 to 1,100,000 sorted cells, with 10%, 30% or 50% of the purified RNA used. On a BD FACSAria II, naive CD8 T cells were FACS-sorted as CD8+CD4-CCR7+CD45RA+ and collected into RLT Plus buffer. To test detection sensitivity, Jurkat RNA equal to 9 to 10 TCR copies was added to samples of about 17,000-1,100,000 naive CD8 T cells. Enrichment of CD8 T cells was performed with RosetteSep CD8+ T Cell Enrichment Cocktail and Ficoll-Paque, after which ACK red cell lysis was carried out. Library creation used PCR. Sequencing was performed on an Illumina HiSeq 4000. Preparation of bulk TCR libraries followed a previously described approach, with the TCR primers listed in Table S5. Purification of total RNA was performed with the Qiagen AllPrep DNA/RNA kit. Before any analysis, reads coming from multiple sequencing runs of the same library were combined into one pool. In the authors' own workflow: Only reads with exact TCR constant sequence were kept, trimmed to 150 nt, and grouped by their 12-nt molecular barcodes. Reads inside each barcode group were sub-clustered using a 15% Levenshtein threshold, and a quality-weighted consensus sequence was constructed for each RNA molecule. Non-functional sequences were excluded, and lower-count sequences lying one edit away from another sequence were also excluded. On the basis of fitting two negative binomial distributions, barcode sub-clusters with fewer than 20% of the maximum read count were discarded. TCRdb reran the public reads through fastp at Q25 and MiXCR, keeping productive beta chains. CDR3 protein sequences are deduplicated, and each keeps its most common genes and DNA. TCRdb assigned the V and J calls; the authors' analysis was not used. Within this sample are about 63,000 distinct CDR3 sequences, with about 20% of them counted one time only. Together, the top ten hold around 1.4% of the sample.

The specimen sequenced was naive CD8+ T cells from blood, with Jurkat cell RNA spiked in. The cell subset or site label here, explained by the study, means: FACS-sorted CD8+CD4-CCR7+CD45RA+ naive T cells. The sequence derives from a human donor in good health. Some libraries in this study had Jurkat cell RNA spiked in. The chain is assembled from TRBV19 and TRBJ2-3; the D gene cannot be resolved reliably. The CDR3 protein is CASSNLLGNTQYF. The DNA sequence is TGTGCCAGTAGTAACCTTCTGGGGAATACGCAGTATTTT. Outside the CDR3, residues come from the reference TRBV19 and TRBJ2-3 proteins, so the full variable domain is: DGGITQSPKYLFRKEGQNVTLSCEQNLNHDAMYWYRQDPGQGLRLIYYSQIVNDFQKGDIAEGYSVSREKKESFPLTVTSAQKNPTAFYLCASSNLLGNTQYFGPGTRLTVL.